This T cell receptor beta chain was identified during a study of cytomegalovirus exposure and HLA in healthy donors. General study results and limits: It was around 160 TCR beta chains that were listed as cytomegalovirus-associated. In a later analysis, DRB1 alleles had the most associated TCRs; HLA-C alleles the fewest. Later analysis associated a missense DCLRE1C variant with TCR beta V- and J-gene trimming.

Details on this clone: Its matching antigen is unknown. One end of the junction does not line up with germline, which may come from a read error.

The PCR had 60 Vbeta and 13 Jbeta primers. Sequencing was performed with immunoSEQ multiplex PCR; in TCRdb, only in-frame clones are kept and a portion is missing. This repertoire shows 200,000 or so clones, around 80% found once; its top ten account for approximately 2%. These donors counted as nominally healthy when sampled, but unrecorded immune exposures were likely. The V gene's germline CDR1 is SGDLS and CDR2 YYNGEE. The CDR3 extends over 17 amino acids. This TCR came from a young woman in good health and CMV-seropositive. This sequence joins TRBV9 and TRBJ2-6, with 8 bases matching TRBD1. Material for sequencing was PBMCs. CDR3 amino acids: CASSHGTGNSGANGLTF. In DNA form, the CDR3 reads TGTGCCAGCAGCCACGGGACAGGCAACTCTGGGGCCAACGGCCTGACTTTC.